This TCR beta chain was identified in a study of blood T cell repertoires in COVID-19. TCRdb's table, derived via immunoSEQ multiplex PCR, lists solely in-frame clones and lacks some. The data hold hundreds of thousands of clones, with more than 80% observed a single time. The CDR3 spans 14 residues. V dropped 5 bases and J dropped 7; count of bases not matched to a gene: 5. Germline V lookup: CDR1 SGHTA, CDR2 FQGNSA. This clone was recorded once. Other DNA sequences in this specimen translate into the identical CDR3. The clonotype comes from a man aged 18 to 30 who had recovered from COVID-19. The V gene is TRBV7-2, the J gene TRBJ2-1; 10 bases fit TRBD1. The source material was PBMCs or T cells enriched from blood (not recorded which). The CDR3 nucleotides read TGTGCCAGCAGCCTCGGACAGGGGGGGAATGAGCAGTTCTTC. Translated, it gives CASSLGQGGNEQFF.